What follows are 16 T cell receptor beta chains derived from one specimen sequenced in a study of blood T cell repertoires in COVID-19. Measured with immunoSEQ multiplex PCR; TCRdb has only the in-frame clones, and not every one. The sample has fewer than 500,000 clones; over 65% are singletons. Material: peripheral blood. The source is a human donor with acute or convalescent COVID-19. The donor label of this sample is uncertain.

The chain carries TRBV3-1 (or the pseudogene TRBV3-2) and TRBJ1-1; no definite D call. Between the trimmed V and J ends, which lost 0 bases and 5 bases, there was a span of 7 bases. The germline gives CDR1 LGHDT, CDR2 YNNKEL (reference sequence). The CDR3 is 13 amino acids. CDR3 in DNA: TGTGCCAGCAGCCAAGAAGGGAGGACTGAAGCTTTCTTT. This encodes CASSQEGRTEAFF.

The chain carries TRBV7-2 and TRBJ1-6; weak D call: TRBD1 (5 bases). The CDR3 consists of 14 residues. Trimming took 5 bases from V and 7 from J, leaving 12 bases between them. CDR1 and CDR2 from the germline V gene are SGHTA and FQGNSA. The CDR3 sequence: CASSLQGGNSPLHF. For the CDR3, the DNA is TGTGCCAGCAGCCTCCAGGGTGGGAATTCACCCCTCCACTTT.

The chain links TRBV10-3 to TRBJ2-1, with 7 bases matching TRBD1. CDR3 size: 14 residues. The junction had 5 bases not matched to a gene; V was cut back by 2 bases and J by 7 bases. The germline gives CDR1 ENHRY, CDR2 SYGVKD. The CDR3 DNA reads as TGTGCCATCAGTGAGAGGACAGGCGGGAATGAGCAGTTCTTC. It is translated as CAISERTGGNEQFF.

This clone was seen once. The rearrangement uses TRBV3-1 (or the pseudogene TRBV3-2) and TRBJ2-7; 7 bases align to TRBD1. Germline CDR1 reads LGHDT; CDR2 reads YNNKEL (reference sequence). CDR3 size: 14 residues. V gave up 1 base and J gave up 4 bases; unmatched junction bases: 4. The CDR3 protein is CASSQAQGVYEQYF. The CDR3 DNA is TGTGCCAGCAGCCAAGCGCAGGGGGTATACGAGCAGTACTTC.

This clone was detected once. The CDR3 DNA sequence: TGTGCCAGCAGGTCCGACAGGGGCTACACTGAAGCTTTCTTT. Translating gives CASRSDRGYTEAFF. The V call is TRBV7-2, the J call TRBJ1-1; 8 nucleotides match TRBD1. V shed 6 bases, J shed 3 bases, and the junction held 6 bases outside the gene matches. This CDR3 comprises 14 residues. Germline V gene data show CDR1 as SGHTA and CDR2 as FQGNSA.

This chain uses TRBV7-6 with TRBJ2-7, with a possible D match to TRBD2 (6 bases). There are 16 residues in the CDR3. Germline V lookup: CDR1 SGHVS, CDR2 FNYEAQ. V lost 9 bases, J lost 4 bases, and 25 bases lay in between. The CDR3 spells CASSPLRLGGFYEQYF. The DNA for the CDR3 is TGTGCCAGTTCGCCTCTCCGACTAGGAGGGTTTTACGAGCAGTACTTC.

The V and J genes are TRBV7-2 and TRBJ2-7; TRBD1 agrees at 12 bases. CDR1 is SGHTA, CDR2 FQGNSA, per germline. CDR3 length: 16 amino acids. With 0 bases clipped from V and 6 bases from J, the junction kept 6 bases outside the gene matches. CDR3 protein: CASSLAPGTGGAEQYF. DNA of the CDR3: TGTGCCAGCAGCTTAGCTCCCGGGACAGGGGGCGCCGAGCAGTACTTC.

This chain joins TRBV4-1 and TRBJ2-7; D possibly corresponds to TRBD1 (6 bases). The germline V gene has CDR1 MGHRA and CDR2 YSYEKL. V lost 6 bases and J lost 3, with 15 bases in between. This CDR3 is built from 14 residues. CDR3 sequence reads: CASSTAGVGYEQYF. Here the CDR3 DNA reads TGCGCCAGCAGTACGGCAGGGGTCGGCTACGAGCAGTACTTC.

In DNA form, the CDR3 reads TGTGCCAGCAGCAAAACTAGCGGGGGGGCTTACGAGCAGTACTTC. Protein product: CASSKTSGGAYEQYF. The V and J genes are TRBV7-9 and TRBJ2-7; 13 bases line up with TRBD2. The CDR3 consists of 15 residues. Germline CDR1 SEHNR, CDR2 FQNEAQ (reference sequence). J was trimmed by 4 bases and V by 5 bases; bases with no gene match: 5.

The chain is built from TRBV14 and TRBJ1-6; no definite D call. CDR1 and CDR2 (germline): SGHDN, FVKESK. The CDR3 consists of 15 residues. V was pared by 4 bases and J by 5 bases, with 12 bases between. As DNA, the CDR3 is TGTGCCAGCAGCCGACGGACTGGGAATAATTCACCCCTCCACTTT. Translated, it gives CASSRRTGNNSPLHF.

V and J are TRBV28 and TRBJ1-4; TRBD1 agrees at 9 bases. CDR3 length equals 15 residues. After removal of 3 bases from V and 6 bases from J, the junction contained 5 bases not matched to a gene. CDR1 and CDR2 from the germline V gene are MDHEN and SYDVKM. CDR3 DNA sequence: TGTGCCAGCAGTTTTCCCGGGACAGGGTATGAAAAACTGTTTTTT. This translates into CASSFPGTGYEKLFF.

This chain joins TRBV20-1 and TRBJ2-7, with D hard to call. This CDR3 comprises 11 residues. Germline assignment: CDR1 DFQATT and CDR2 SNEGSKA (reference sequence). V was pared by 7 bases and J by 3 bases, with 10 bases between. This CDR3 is CSGKGVYEQYF. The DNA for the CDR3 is TGCAGTGGTAAAGGAGTCTACGAGCAGTACTTC.

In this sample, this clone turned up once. CDR3 region: CASSHGPTYEQYF. CDR3 nucleotide sequence: TGTGCCAGCAGTCATGGCCCGACCTACGAGCAGTACTTC. The V gene is TRBV28, the J gene TRBJ2-7; D unresolved. The CDR3 spans 13 residues. Germline-derived CDR1 and CDR2 are MDHEN and SYDVKM. The germline V and J ends were trimmed by 5 bases and 2 bases, with 10 bases remaining between them.

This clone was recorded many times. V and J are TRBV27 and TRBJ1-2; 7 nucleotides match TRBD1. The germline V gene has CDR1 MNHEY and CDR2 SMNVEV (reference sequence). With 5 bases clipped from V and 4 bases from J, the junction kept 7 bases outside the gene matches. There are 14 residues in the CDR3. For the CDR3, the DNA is TGTGCCAGCAGTCCGAACAGGGGTTCCTATGGCTACACCTTC. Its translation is CASSPNRGSYGYTF.

Here the CDR3 reads CASSGSGGAIGELFF. CDR3 nucleotide sequence: TGTGCCAGCAGTGGCAGCGGGGGGGCGATCGGGGAGCTGTTTTTT. The J gene is TRBJ2-2, the V gene TRBV28; 10 bases agree with TRBD2. The CDR3 has 15 residues. Germline trimming cut 5 bases from V and 7 bases from J; bases unmatched to any gene: 7. Germline V gene sequence: CDR1 MDHEN, CDR2 SYDVKM. The variable domain in full, with the rest retrieved from reference TRBV28 and TRBJ2-2, is DVKVTQSSRYLVKRTGEKVFLECVQDMDHENMFWYRQDPGLGLRLIYFSYDVKMKEKGDIPEGYSVSREKKERFSLILESASTNQTSMYLCASSGSGGAIGELFFGEGSRLTVL.

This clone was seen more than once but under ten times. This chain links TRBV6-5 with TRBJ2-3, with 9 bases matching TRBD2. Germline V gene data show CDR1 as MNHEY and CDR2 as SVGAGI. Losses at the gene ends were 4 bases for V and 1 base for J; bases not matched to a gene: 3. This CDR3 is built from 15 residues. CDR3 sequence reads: CASSSRGGGTDTQYF. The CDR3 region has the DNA TGTGCCAGCAGTTCGCGGGGGGGAGGCACAGATACGCAGTATTTT.